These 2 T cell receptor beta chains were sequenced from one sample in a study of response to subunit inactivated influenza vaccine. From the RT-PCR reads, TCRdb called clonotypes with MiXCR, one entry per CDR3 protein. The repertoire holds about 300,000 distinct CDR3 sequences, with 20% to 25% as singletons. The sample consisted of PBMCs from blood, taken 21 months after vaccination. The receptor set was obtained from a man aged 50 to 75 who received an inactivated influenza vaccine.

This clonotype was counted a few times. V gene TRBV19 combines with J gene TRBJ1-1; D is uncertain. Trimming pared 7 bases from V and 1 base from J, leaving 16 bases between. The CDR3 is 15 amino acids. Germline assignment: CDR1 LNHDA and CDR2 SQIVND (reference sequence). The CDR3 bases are TGTGCCAGTACCCCGGGGTGGGGTGGGAACACTGAAGCTTTCTTT. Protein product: CASTPGWGGNTEAFF.

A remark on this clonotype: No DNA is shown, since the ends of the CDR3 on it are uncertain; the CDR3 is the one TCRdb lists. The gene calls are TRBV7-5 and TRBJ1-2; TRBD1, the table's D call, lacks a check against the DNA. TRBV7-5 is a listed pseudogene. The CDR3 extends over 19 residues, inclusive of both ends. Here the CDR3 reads CISVSEAYSPLRANYGYTF.